Shown below are 12 T cell receptor beta chains from a single sample sequenced in a study of T cell responses to AZD1222 COVID-19 vaccine. This table comes from immunoSEQ multiplex PCR, and its TCRdb copy is limited to in-frame clones, with some not included. The sample has 130,000 or so clones, roughly nine tenths seen once; the top ten hold 2.5% to 3%. The sequencing used peripheral blood, collected on day 0 of AZD1222 vaccination. Receptors originate from an adult in good health.

CDR3 DNA: TGTGCCAGCTCACCACAGGTGGGGAATGGAAACACCATATATTTT. Its protein is CASSPQVGNGNTIYF. This rearrangement joins TRBV18 to TRBJ1-3; unclear D gene. The length of the CDR3 is 15 residues. V gave up 1 base and J gave up 3 bases, with 10 bases separating them. Germline V gives CDR1 KGHSH, CDR2 LQKENI.

The V call is TRBV28, the J call TRBJ1-1; possible D gene TRBD1, 5 bases. The V gene's germline CDR1 is MDHEN and CDR2 SYDVKM. The CDR3 consists of 14 residues. The germline V and J ends were trimmed by 2 bases and 4 bases, with 11 bases remaining between them. The CDR3 loop reads CASSLIQGGTEAFF. The CDR3 bases are TGTGCCAGCAGTTTAATCCAGGGAGGCACTGAAGCTTTCTTT.

The gene calls are TRBV7-8 and TRBJ1-4; D is undetermined. Germline CDR1 and CDR2: SGHVS and FQNEAQ. This CDR3 has 12 amino acids. Trimming removed 1 base at V and 7 bases at J, with 4 bases between. In DNA, the CDR3 is TGTGCCAGCAGCTTAGGGATTGAAAAACTGTTTTTT. Its protein is CASSLGIEKLFF. The variable domain in full, with the rest retrieved from reference TRBV7-8 and TRBJ1-4, is GAGVSQSPRYKVAKRGQDVALRCDPISGHVSLFWYQQALGQGPEFLTYFQNEAQLDKSGLPSDRFFAERPEGSVSTLKIQRTQQEDSAVYLCASSLGIEKLFFGSGTQLSVL.

This clone was picked up one time. V gene TRBV28 combines with J gene TRBJ1-3; 7 bases align to TRBD1. This CDR3 is built from 16 residues. Unmatched junction bases numbered 5, after V lost 3 bases and J lost 0 bases. CDR1 MDHEN and CDR2 SYDVKM come from the germline V gene. For the CDR3, the DNA is TGTGCCAGCAGTTTCACGACAGGGCTCTCTGGAAACACCATATATTTT. This codes for CASSFTTGLSGNTIYF.

The chain recombines TRBV9 with TRBJ2-1; 10 bases fit TRBD2. The junction had 12 bases not matched to a gene; V was cut back by 3 bases and J by 3 bases. Germline loops: CDR1 SGDLS, CDR2 YYNGEE. The CDR3 runs 18 residues. CDR3 protein: CASSDMSWVAGGYNEQFF. As DNA, the CDR3 is TGTGCCAGCAGCGATATGAGCTGGGTAGCGGGAGGCTACAATGAGCAGTTCTTC.

The rearrangement uses TRBV6-5 and TRBJ2-7; D uncertain. Trimming removed 7 bases from V and 2 bases from J, with 18 bases in between. This CDR3 spans 15 amino acids. The V gene's germline CDR1 is MNHEY and CDR2 SVGAGI. The CDR3 DNA follows: TGTGCCAGCATTTCCACACTGAACCTCCCCTACGAGCAGTACTTC. Protein: CASISTLNLPYEQYF.

The CDR3 loop reads CANPPGQGNSPLHF. The DNA for the CDR3 is TGTGCCAACCCACCGGGACAGGGGAATTCACCCCTCCACTTT. V usage is TRBV27 and J usage is TRBJ1-6; 10 bases line up with TRBD1. The CDR3 spans 14 residues. CDR1 and CDR2 from the germline V gene are MNHEY and SMNVEV (reference sequence). V dropped 10 bases and J dropped 7; count of bases not matched to a gene: 7.

This clone has only one observation. This chain uses TRBV2 with TRBJ2-1; TRBD1 agrees at 8 bases. CDR1 SNHLY and CDR2 FYNNEI come from the germline V gene. The CDR3 has 15 amino acids. Losses at the gene ends were 6 bases for V and 5 bases for J; bases not matched to a gene: 9. CDR3 in DNA: TGTGCCAGCAGATCGCGGACAGGGAGGAACAATGAGCAGTTCTTC. Its translation: CASRSRTGRNNEQFF.

This sequence joins TRBV4-1 and TRBJ2-1; D is unresolved. V was pared by 0 bases and J by 7 bases, with 4 bases between. Germline lookup yields CDR1 MGHRA and CDR2 YSYEKL. This CDR3 is 12 amino acids long. This CDR3 reads CASSQDVNEQFF. The CDR3 region has the DNA TGCGCCAGCAGCCAAGACGTTAATGAGCAGTTCTTC.

The J gene is TRBJ2-3, the V gene TRBV29-1; D gene ambiguous. CDR1 and CDR2 from the germline V gene are SQVTM and ANQGSEA. V was pared by 4 bases and J by 2 bases, with 7 bases between. CDR3 length: 12 amino acids. The CDR3 bases are TGCAGCGTTGTTGGCAACACAGATACGCAGTATTTT. Its protein is CSVVGNTDTQYF.

The count of this clone is one. The V gene is TRBV5-4, the J gene TRBJ1-1, with D possibly being TRBD1 (6 bases). V lost 9 bases to trimming and J lost 1 base, with 22 bases between them. Looked up from germline, CDR1 is SGHNT and CDR2 is YYREEE (reference sequence). This CDR3 spans 16 amino acids. The CDR3 region is CATAGGGLQTNTEAFF. In DNA form, the CDR3 reads TGTGCCACCGCGGGGGGCGGTCTTCAGACGAACACTGAAGCTTTCTTT.

The chain couples TRBV7-2 to TRBJ1-3; 7 nucleotides align to TRBD1. V shed 5 bases, J shed 0 bases, and the junction held 16 bases outside the gene matches. CDR1 is SGHTA and CDR2 is FQGNSA in the germline V gene. The CDR3 spans 19 residues. CDR3 sequence (DNA): TGTGCCAGCAGCCCCGGGGACAGTCCCTACAGCCGCTCTGGAAACACCATATATTTT. It specifies CASSPGDSPYSRSGNTIYF.